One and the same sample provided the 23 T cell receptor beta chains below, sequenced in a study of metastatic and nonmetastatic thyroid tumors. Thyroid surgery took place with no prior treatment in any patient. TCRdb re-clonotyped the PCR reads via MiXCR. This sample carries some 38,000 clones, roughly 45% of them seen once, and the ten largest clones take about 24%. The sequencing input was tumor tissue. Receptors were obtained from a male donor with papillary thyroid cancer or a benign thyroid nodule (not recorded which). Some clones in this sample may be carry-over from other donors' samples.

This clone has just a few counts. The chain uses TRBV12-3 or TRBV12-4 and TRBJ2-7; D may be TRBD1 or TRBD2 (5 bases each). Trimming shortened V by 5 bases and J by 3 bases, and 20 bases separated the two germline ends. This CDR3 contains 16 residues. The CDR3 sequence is CASSPGAGGGVYEQYF. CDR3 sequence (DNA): TGTGCCAGCAGTCCTGGGGCAGGAGGAGGTGTCTACGAGCAGTACTTC.

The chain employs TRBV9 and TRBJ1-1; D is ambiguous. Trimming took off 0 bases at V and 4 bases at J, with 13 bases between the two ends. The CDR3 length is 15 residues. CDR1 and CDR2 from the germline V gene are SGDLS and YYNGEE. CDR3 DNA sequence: TGTGCCAGCAGCGTAGGGGCCGGGTCGGGCACTGAAGCTTTCTTT. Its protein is CASSVGAGSGTEAFF.

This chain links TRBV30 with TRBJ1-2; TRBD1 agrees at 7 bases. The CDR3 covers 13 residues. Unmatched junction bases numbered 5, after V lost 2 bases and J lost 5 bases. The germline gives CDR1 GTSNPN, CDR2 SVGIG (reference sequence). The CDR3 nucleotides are TGTGCCTGGAGTCGAGACAGGGATTATGGCTACACCTTC. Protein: CAWSRDRDYGYTF.

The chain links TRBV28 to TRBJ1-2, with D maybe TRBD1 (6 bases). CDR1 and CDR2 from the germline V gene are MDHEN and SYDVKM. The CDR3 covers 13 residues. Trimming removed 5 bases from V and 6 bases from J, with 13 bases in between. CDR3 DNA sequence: TGTGCCAGCAGTCTCAGGGGAGGGCATGGCTACACCTTC. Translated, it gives CASSLRGGHGYTF.

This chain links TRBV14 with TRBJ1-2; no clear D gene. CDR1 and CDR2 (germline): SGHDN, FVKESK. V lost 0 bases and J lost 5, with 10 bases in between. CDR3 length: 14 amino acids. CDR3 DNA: TGTGCCAGCAGCCAAGACCCCCTAGGTTATGGCTACACCTTC. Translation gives CASSQDPLGYGYTF.

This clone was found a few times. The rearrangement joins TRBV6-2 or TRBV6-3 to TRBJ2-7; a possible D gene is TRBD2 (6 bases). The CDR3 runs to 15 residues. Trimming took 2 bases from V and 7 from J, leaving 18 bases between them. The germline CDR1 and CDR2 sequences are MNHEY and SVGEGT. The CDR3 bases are TGTGCCAGCAGTTACGACCCCAGCCGTGCGGGAGAGCAGTACTTC. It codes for CASSYDPSRAGEQYF.

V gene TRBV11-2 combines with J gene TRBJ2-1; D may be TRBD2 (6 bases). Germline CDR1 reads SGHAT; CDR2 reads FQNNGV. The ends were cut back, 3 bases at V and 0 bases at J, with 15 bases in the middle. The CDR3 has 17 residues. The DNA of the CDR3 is TGTGCCAGCAGCTTCCATCTGGGCGGGGTCTCCTACAATGAGCAGTTCTTC. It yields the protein CASSFHLGGVSYNEQFF.

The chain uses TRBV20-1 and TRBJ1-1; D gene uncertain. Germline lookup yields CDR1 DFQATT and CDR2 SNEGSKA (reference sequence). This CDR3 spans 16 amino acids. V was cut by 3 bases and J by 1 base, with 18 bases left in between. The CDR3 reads CSASFRLWGRNTEAFF. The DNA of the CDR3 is TGCAGTGCTAGTTTTCGGTTGTGGGGTCGGAACACTGAAGCTTTCTTT.

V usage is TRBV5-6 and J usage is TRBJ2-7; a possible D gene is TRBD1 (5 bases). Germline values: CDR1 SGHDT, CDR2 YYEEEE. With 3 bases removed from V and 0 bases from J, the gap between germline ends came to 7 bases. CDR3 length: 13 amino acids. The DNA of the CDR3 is TGTGCCAGCAGCTCCGACAGCTCCTACGAGCAGTACTTC. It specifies CASSSDSSYEQYF.

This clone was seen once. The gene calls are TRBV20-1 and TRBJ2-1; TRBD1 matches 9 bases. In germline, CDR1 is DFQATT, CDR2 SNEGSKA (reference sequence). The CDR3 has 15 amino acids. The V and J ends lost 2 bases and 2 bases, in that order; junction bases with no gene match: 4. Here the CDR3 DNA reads TGCAGTGCTAGACCACGGGACAGGGCCTACAATGAGCAGTTCTTC. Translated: CSARPRDRAYNEQFF.

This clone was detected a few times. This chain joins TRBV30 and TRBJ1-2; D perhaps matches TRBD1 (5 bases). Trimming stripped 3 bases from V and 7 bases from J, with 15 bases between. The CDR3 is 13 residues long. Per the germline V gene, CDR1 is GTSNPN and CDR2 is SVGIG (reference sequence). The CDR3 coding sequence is TGTGCCTGGAGCCTCGACGGGGGGACTGGCTACACCTTC. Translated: CAWSLDGGTGYTF.

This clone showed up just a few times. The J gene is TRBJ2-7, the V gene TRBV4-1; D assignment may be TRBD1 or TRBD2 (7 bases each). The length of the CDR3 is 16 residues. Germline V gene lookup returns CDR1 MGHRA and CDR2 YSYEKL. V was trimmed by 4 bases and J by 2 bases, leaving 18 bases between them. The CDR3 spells CASSLSQTGRAYEQYF. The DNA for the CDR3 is TGCGCCAGCAGCCTCTCTCAGACAGGGAGGGCCTACGAGCAGTACTTC.

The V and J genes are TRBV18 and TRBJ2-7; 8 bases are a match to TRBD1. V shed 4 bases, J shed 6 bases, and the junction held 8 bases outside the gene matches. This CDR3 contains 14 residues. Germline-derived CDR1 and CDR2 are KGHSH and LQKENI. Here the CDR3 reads CASSRGQGTSEQYF. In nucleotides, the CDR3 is TGTGCCAGCTCACGCGGACAGGGTACGTCCGAGCAGTACTTC.

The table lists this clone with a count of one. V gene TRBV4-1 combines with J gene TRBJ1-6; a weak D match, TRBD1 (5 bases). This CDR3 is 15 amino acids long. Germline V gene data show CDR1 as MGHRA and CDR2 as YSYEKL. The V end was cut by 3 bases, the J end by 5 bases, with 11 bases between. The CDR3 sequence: CASSQLGTNNSPLHF. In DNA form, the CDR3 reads TGCGCCAGCAGCCAGCTGGGGACTAATAATTCACCCCTCCACTTT.

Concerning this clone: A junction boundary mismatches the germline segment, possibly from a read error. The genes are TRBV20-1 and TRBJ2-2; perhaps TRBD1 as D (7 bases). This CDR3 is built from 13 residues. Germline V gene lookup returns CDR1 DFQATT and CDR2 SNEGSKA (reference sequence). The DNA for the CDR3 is TGCAGTGCTAGCAGGGGGATAGGAGGGGAGCCGTTTTTT. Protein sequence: CSASRGIGGEPFF.

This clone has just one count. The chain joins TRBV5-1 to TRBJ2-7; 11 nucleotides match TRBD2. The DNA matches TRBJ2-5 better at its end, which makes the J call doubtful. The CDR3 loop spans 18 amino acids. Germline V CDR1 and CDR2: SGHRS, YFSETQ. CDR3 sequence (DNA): TGCGCCAGCAGCTTACTACTAGCGGGAGACCCAGGGCAAGAGACCCAGTACTTC. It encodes CASSLLLAGDPGQETQYF.

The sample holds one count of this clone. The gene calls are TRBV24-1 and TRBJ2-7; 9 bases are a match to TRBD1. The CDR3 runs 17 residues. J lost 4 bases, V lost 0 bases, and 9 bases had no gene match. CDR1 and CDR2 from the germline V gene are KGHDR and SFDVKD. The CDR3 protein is CATSDLVPRQGGYEQYF. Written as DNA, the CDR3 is TGTGCCACCAGTGATTTGGTTCCTAGACAGGGGGGATACGAGCAGTACTTC.

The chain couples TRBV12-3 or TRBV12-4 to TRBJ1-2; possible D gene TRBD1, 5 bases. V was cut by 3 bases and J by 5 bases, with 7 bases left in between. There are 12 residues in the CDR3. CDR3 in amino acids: CASSFAGYGYTF. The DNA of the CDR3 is TGTGCCAGCAGTTTCGCAGGGTATGGCTACACCTTC.

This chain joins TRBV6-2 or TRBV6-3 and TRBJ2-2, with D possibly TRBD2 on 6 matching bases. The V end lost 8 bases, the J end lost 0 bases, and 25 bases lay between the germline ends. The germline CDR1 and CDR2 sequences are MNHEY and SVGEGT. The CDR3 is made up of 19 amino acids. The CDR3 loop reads CASGVTVAGRPTNTGELFF. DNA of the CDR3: TGTGCCAGCGGAGTTACGGTCGCGGGGAGACCCACGAACACCGGGGAGCTGTTTTTT.

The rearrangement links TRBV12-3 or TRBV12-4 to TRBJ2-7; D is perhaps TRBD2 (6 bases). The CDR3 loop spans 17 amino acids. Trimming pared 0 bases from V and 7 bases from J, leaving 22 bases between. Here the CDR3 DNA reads TGTGCCAGCAGTTTAGCCCCGGGACTCTCGATTGGTTGGGAGCAGTACTTC. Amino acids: CASSLAPGLSIGWEQYF.

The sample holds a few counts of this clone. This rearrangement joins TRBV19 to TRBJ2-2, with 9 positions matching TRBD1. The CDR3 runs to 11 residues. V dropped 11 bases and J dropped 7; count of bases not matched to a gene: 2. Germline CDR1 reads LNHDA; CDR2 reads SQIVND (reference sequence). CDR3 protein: CAGQGFGELFF. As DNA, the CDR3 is TGTGCCGGACAGGGGTTCGGGGAGCTGTTTTTT.

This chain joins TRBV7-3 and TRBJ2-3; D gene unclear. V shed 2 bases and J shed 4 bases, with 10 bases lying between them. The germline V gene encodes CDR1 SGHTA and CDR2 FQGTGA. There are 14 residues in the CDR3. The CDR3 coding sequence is TGTGCCAGCAGCTTAGGGATAGATGCAGATACGCAGTATTTT. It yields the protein CASSLGIDADTQYF.

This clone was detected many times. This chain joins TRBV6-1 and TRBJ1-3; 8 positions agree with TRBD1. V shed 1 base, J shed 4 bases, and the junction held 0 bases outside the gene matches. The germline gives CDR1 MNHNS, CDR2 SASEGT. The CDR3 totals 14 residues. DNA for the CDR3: TGTGCCAGCAGTGAAGGGACAGGGGGAAACACCATATATTTT. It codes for CASSEGTGGNTIYF.